The clone carrying this T cell receptor beta chain was observed a single time. As yet, its antigen is unknown. Most PBMC samples had roughly 0.5 ug input DNA in six replicates. Sequenced by immunoSEQ multiplex PCR; TCRdb stores in-frame clones only, minus some. The sample has 30,000 to 35,000 clones; more than 75% are singletons. These oral cavity squamous cell carcinomas were HPV-negative and locally advanced. The sample comes from a study of neoadjuvant anti-PD-1 for oral cavity cancer. Study in general: Before surgery, most patients got three to four biweekly 3 mg/kg nivolumab doses.

Findings and limits, study-wide: Treg/Th17 ratio rose with pretreatment blood and fell with post-treatment tumor TCRbeta clonality.

The germline CDR1 and CDR2 sequences are SGHTA and FQGNSA. Trimming removed 3 bases from V and 1 base from J; junction bases left unmatched: 1. The CDR3 is made up of 14 amino acids. This sequence joins TRBV7-2 and TRBJ1-1, with TRBD1 identical over 8 bases. The sequence came from a person aged 35 to 85 with oral cavity squamous cell carcinoma. Sequencing used PBMCs, obtained before nivolumab (anti-PD-1) treatment. The CDR3 bases are TGTGCCAGCAGCTTGGGACAGGCGAACACTGAAGCTTTCTTT. This gives the protein CASSLGQANTEAFF.